This T cell receptor beta chain is drawn from a study of OX40 agonist ivuxolimab in advanced cancers. At the level of the study: Participants, 75% to 90% male, averaged around 64 years of age, ranging from about 23 to 80. Earlier anti-PD-1, anti-PD-L1 or anti-CTLA-4 therapy was permitted; over 35% had received some. Partial responses were recorded for three patients, including one with hepatocellular carcinoma and two with cutaneous melanoma.

Findings of the study overall: The investigators did not determine what antigen specificity the expanded peripheral T cells had.

With 0 bases removed from V and 4 bases from J, the gap between germline ends came to 10 bases. The CDR3 is 15 amino acids. Germline V gene lookup returns CDR1 SGHAT and CDR2 FQNNGV. This clone has just a few counts. Its target is not known. Sequencing used immunoSEQ multiplex PCR; TCRdb keeps in-frame clones, though not all of them. The sample shows 55,000 to 80,000 clones, about 88% of them seen only once. This chain uses TRBV11-2 with TRBJ1-5; possible D gene TRBD1, 6 bases. The sequencing used CD4+ or CD8+ T cells sorted from blood, collected in a trial of the OX40 agonist ivuxolimab. The receptor's source is an adult with an advanced solid tumor such as melanoma, head and neck, liver or kidney cancer. The CDR3 sequence: CASSLEPGTNQPQHF. In nucleotides, the CDR3 is TGTGCCAGCAGCTTAGAGCCAGGGACAAATCAGCCCCAGCATTTT.